One sample yielded the 15 T cell receptor beta chains listed below, sequenced in a study of OX40 agonist ivuxolimab in advanced cancers. Data came from immunoSEQ multiplex PCR; TCRdb stores just in-frame clones and leaves some out. This table holds about 48,000 clones, around 88% found once. The sample here was CD4+ or CD8+ T cells sorted from blood, taken in a trial of the OX40 agonist ivuxolimab. The receptors come from an adult with an advanced solid tumor such as melanoma, head and neck, liver or kidney cancer.

This clone was detected only once. The CDR3 reads CASSLLAVYNEQFF. Here the CDR3 DNA reads TGTGCCAGTAGTTTACTAGCGGTATACAATGAGCAGTTCTTC. This chain links TRBV19 with TRBJ2-1; 8 bases line up with TRBD2. The CDR3 length is 14 residues. Germline CDR1 LNHDA, CDR2 SQIVND (reference sequence). With 5 bases clipped from V and 4 bases from J, the junction kept 4 bases outside the gene matches.

The V call is TRBV25-1, the J call TRBJ2-1; D perhaps matches TRBD2 (6 bases). The germline V gene encodes CDR1 MGHDK and CDR2 SYGVNS. The germline V and J ends were trimmed by 3 bases and 3 bases, with 12 bases remaining between them. This CDR3 has 15 amino acids. This chain's CDR3 is CASSDRGKLYNEQFF. DNA for the CDR3: TGTGCCAGCAGTGATCGCGGGAAACTCTACAATGAGCAGTTCTTC.

This chain connects TRBV2 to TRBJ2-7; no reliable D call. CDR3 size: 13 residues. The V end was cut by 3 bases, the J end by 3 bases, with 9 bases between. CDR1 and CDR2 (germline): SNHLY, FYNNEI. The CDR3 loop is CASSEGFNYEQYF. The CDR3 DNA follows: TGTGCCAGCAGTGAGGGCTTTAACTACGAGCAGTACTTC.

The chain uses TRBV10-3 and TRBJ2-5, with 7 positions matching TRBD2. CDR3 length equals 14 residues. The germline gives CDR1 ENHRY, CDR2 SYGVKD. The V gene end was trimmed by 7 bases and the J gene end by 5 bases; junction bases not matched to a gene: 10. CDR3 amino acids: CAIKGAGAGETQYF. The DNA of the CDR3 is TGTGCCATCAAGGGTGCGGGAGCTGGTGAGACCCAGTACTTC.

The chain links TRBV28 to TRBJ2-7; weak D call: TRBD2 (7 bases). There are 13 residues in the CDR3. Looked up from germline, CDR1 is MDHEN and CDR2 is SYDVKM. V dropped 4 bases and J dropped 3 bases, with 10 bases sitting between them. For the CDR3, the DNA is TGTGCCAGCAGTTACAGGGAGGGCTACGAGCAGTACTTC. As protein: CASSYREGYEQYF. The full variable domain, in which reference TRBV28 and TRBJ2-7 provide the parts outside the CDR3, is DVKVTQSSRYLVKRTGEKVFLECVQDMDHENMFWYRQDPGLGLRLIYFSYDVKMKEKGDIPEGYSVSREKKERFSLILESASTNQTSMYLCASSYREGYEQYFGPGTRLTVT.

V usage is TRBV4-1 and J usage is TRBJ2-2, with D perhaps TRBD1 or TRBD2 (5 bases each). This CDR3 has 17 amino acids. The germline gives CDR1 MGHRA, CDR2 YSYEKL. The V gene lost 0 bases and the J gene lost 3 bases, with 14 bases spanning the gap. The CDR3 loop is CASSQDIRAGDTGELFF. CDR3 in DNA: TGCGCCAGCAGCCAAGACATCAGGGCCGGGGACACCGGGGAGCTGTTTTTT.

The CDR3 DNA reads as TGTGCCAGCAGCTCTGGGACCAATGAAAAACTGTTTTTT. Protein product: CASSSGTNEKLFF. The chain links TRBV7-8 to TRBJ1-4; TRBD1 might be the D (5 bases). Trimming took 4 bases from V and 5 from J, leaving 8 bases between them. CDR3 length: 13 amino acids. Germline CDR1 and CDR2: SGHVS and FQNEAQ.

Only one count was recorded for this clone. The CDR3 DNA sequence: TGTGCCAGCAGCTTTTCGTCCTACGAGCAGTACTTC. Protein: CASSFSSYEQYF. V usage is TRBV7-8 and J usage is TRBJ2-7, with D unclear. Trimming pared 3 bases from V and 1 base from J, leaving 4 bases between. Per the germline V gene, CDR1 is SGHVS and CDR2 is FQNEAQ. CDR3 length equals 12 residues.

Here the CDR3 reads CASTLTGTSVDEQFF. The CDR3, as DNA: TGTGCCAGCACCCTGACCGGGACTAGCGTAGATGAGCAGTTCTTC. The genes are TRBV7-9 and TRBJ2-1, with 10 positions matching TRBD2. The CDR3 has 15 residues. With V trimmed by 7 bases and J by 8 bases, 11 bases remained unmatched. The germline CDR1 and CDR2 sequences are SEHNR and FQNEAQ (reference sequence).

This clone came up once. The V call is TRBV7-9, the J call TRBJ1-6, with D tentatively TRBD1 (6 bases). V lost 9 bases and J lost 7, with 13 bases in between. Germline lookup yields CDR1 SEHNR and CDR2 FQNEAQ (reference sequence). The CDR3 contains 13 residues. CDR3 loop: CASKQGDNSPLHF. The CDR3 DNA is TGTGCCAGTAAACAGGGAGACAATTCACCCCTCCACTTT.

The chain couples TRBV12-5 to TRBJ2-7, with D possibly called TRBD1 or TRBD2 (6 bases each). CDR1 LGHNT and CDR2 FRNRAP come from the germline V gene. V lost 10 bases and J 2 bases, leaving 12 bases between the germline ends. The CDR3 totals 12 residues. The CDR3, as DNA: TGTGCTACGGGGGCCAAGGCCTACGAGCAGTACTTC. Its translation: CATGAKAYEQYF. Using reference TRBV12-5 and TRBJ2-7 for the parts outside the CDR3, the full variable domain is DARVTQTPRHKVTEMGQEVTMRCQPILGHNTVFWYRQTMMQGLELLAYFRNRAPLDDSGMPKDRFSAEMPDATLATLKIQPSEPRDSAVYFCATGAKAYEQYFGPGTRLTVT.

The chain couples TRBV4-1 to TRBJ2-1; TRBD2 agrees at 7 bases. With 0 bases clipped from V and 3 bases from J, the junction kept 17 bases outside the gene matches. The germline V gene has CDR1 MGHRA and CDR2 YSYEKL. This CDR3 has 20 residues. CDR3 sequence (DNA): TGCGCCAGCAGCCAAGATCGGGGCGCCGGACTAGACTGGGACTACAATGAGCAGTTCTTC. Translation: CASSQDRGAGLDWDYNEQFF.

The V gene is TRBV30, the J gene TRBJ1-1; no firm D call. Germline V gene sequence: CDR1 GTSNPN, CDR2 SVGIG (reference sequence). With 3 bases removed from V and 7 bases from J, the gap between germline ends came to 6 bases. The CDR3 loop spans 10 amino acids. CDR3 amino acids: CAWRSFEAFF. In DNA form, the CDR3 reads TGTGCCTGGAGATCGTTTGAAGCTTTCTTT.

The V and J genes are TRBV27 and TRBJ2-3, with 7 bases aligning to TRBD2. The germline CDR1 and CDR2 sequences are MNHEY and SMNVEV (reference sequence). V shed 5 bases and J 4 bases; nucleotides not matched to a gene: 9. This CDR3 has 15 residues. CDR3 bases: TGTGCCAGCAGTCCCGCCGGGGGGAGCGCAGATACGCAGTATTTT. It encodes CASSPAGGSADTQYF.

The count of this clone is one. The CDR3 loop is CASLGQGSGGLFF. The DNA of the CDR3 is TGTGCCAGCCTCGGACAGGGGAGCGGCGGACTGTTTTTT. The genes are TRBV4-2 and TRBJ1-4; TRBD1 matches 9 bases. The CDR3 loop spans 13 amino acids. Germline trimming cut 8 bases from V and 13 bases from J; bases unmatched to any gene: 11. CDR1 is LGHNA and CDR2 is YNFKEQ in the germline V gene.